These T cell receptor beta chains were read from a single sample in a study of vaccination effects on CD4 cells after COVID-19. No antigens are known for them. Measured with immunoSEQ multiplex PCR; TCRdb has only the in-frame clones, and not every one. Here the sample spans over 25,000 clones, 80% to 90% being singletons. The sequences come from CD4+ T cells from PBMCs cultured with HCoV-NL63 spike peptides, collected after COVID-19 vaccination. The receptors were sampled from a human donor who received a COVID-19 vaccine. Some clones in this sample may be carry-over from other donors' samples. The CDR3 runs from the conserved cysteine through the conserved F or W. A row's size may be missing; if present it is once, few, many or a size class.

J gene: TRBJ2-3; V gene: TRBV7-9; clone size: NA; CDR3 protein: CASTSSSSTDTQYF
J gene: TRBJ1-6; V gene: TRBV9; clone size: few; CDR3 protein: CASSGRQGDSPLHF
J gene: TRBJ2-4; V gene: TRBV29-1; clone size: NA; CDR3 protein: CSVISQQGAKNIQYF
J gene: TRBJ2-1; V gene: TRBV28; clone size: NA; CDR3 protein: CASRSKDYSNYNEQFF
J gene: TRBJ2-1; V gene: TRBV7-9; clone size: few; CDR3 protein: CASSTQGVLYNEQFF
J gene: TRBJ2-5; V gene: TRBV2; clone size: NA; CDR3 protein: CASSVAQETQYF
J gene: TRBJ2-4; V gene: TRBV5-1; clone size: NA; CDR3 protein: CASSYDSTEDIQYF
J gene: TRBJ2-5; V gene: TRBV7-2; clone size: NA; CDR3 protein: CASSLGQKETQYF
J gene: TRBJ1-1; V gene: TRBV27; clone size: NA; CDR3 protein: CASRPTGGTEAFF
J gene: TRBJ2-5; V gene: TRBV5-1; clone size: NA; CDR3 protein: CASSLVSSQETQYF
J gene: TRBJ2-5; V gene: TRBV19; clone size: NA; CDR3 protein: CASSIDSQETQYF
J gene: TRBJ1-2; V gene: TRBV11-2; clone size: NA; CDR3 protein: CASSPDRAQNYGYTF
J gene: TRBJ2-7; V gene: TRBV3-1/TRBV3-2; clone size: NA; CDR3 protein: CASSQTGTSGKGPEQYF
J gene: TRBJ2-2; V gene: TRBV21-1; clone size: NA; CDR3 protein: CASSKGIPGTENTGELFF
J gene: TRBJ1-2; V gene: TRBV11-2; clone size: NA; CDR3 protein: CASSLGGAGNYGYTF
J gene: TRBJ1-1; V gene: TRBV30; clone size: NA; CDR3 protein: CAWRNRGWNTEAFF
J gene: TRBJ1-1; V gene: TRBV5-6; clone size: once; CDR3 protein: CASSLEARGEAFF
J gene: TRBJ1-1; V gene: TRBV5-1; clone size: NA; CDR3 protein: CASSRIGENTEAFF
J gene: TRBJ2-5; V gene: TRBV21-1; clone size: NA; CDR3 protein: CASSKAQSWTAKETQYF
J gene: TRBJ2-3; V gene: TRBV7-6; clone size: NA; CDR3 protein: CASSSLGGVFRTDTQYF
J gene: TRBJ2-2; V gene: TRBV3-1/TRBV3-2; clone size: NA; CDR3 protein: CASSLYGPGTNTGELFF
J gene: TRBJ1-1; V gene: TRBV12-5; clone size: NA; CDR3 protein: CASGSAGRMNTEAFF
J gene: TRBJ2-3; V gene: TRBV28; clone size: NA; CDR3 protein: CASSLLGTLTLDTQYF
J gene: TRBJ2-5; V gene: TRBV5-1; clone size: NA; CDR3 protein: CASSLAASQETQYF
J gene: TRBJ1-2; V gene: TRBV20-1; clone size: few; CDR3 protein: CSASIANYGYTF
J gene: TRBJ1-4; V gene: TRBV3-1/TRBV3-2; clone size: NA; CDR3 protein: CASSLRGPGPYEKLFF
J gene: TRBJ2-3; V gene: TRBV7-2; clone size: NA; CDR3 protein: CASSSMMSTDTQYF
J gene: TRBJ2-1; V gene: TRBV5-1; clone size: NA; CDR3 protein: CASSWGAGEGNEQFF
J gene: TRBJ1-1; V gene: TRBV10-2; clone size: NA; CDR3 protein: CASNQGAASEAFF
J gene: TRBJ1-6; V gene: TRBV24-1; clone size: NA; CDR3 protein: CATSEGTTSDSPLHF
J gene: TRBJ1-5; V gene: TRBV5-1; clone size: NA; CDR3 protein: CASSPQGADGQPQHF
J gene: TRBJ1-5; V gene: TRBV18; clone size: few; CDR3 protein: CASSPTIGGDSNQPQHF
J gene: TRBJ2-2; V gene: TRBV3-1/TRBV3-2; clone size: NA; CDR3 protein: CASSQMPNTGELFF
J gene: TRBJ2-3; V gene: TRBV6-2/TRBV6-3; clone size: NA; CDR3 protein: CASSYSRGGPSTDTQYF
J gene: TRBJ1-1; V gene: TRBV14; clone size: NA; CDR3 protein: CASSDQFRTEAFF
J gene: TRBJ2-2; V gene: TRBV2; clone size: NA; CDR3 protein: CASSDPGGGSGELFF
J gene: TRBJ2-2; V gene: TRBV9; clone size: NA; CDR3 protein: CASSGYGTEITGELFF
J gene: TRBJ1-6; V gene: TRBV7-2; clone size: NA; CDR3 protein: CASSLVGSSYNSPLHF
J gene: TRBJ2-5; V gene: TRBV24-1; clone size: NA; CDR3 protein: CATSAPTGLETQYF
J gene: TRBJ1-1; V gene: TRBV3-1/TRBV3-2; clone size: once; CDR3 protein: CASSFGTGNTEAFF
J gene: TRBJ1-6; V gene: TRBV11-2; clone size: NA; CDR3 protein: CASSLVTQGGNSPLHF
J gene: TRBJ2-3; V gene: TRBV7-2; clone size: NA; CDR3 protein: CASSSGLAGGLSTDTQYF
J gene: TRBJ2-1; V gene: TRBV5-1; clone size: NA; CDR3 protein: CASSLEIAGGNNEQFF
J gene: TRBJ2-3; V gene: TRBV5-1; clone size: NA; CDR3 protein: CASSLVQGNTDTQYF
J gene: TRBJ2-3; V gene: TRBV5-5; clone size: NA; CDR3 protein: CASSLGTVQDTQYF
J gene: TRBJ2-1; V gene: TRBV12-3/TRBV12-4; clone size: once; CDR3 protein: CASSLTGNNEQFF
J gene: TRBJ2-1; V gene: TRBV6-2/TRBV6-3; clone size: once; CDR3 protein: CASSYIYNEQFF
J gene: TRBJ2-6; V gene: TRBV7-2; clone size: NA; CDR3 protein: CASRGGSSGANVLTF
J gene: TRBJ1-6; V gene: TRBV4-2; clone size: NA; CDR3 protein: CASSQEPNSPLHF
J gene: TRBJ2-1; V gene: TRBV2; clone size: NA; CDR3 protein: CAIEPRTDEQFF
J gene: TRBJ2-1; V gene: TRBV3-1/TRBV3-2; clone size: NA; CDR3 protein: CASSQGIPGGSRGNEQFF
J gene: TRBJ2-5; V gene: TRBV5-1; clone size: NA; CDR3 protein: CASSLVAGGGETQYF
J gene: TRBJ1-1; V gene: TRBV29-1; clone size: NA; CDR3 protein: CSVEASGAPNTEAFF
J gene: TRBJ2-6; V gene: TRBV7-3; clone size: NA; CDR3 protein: CASGTSGGATGANVLTF
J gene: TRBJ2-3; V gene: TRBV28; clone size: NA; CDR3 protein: CASSLLQGGTDTQYF
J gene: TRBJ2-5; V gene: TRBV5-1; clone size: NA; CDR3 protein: CASSSGYETGVETQYF
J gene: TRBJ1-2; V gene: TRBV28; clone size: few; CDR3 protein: CASSLGVSGYTF